This TCR beta chain was identified during a study of blood T cell repertoires in COVID-19. Study-level background: Sites across the United States, Italy and Spain contributed samples from acute and convalescent COVID-19. The cDNA or gDNA used as material had been derived from T cells, B-cell-depleted T cells, or PBMCs.

Enrolled during active infection, Seattle patients were then followed longitudinally. The V gene end was trimmed by 4 bases and the J gene end by 5 bases; junction bases not matched to a gene: 8. The CDR3 sequence is 15 residues long. CDR1 and CDR2 from the germline V gene are KGHSH and LQKENI. How the authors handled the data: Amplification from reference gene primers served as the basis for estimated nucleated cell counts. Assay used: immunoSEQ multiplex PCR; TCRdb lists only in-frame clones, some missing. Clone size and the V and J calls come from that table; the DNA yielded D and trimming. The sample has nearly 350,000 clones; about nine tenths are singletons.

This receptor was taken from a woman between 70 and 85 years old with COVID-19, enrolled during active disease. The sequenced material came from peripheral blood. The V call is TRBV18, the J call TRBJ2-7; 10 nucleotides align to TRBD1. This chain's CDR3 is CASSLRTGGSDEQYF. The DNA of the CDR3 is TGTGCCAGCTCACTGCGGACAGGGGGAAGCGACGAGCAGTACTTC. Based on the CDR3 plus reference TRBV18 and TRBJ2-7, the full variable domain is NAGVMQNPRHLVRRRGQEARLRCSPMKGHSHVYWYRQLPEEGLKFMVYLQKENIIDESGMPKERFSAEFPKEGPSILRIQQVVRGDSAAYFCASSLRTGGSDEQYFGPGTRLTVT.